Included here is one T cell receptor (beta chain) sequence, with context. Its antigen is not known. TCRdb's table, derived via immunoSEQ multiplex PCR, lists solely in-frame clones and lacks some. Of about 34,000 clones listed, over 85% are singletons. The record originates from a study of T cells in tuberculosis. With 1 base removed from V and 13 bases from J, the gap between germline ends came to 19 bases. The CDR3 is 15 amino acids. Germline CDR1 reads MGHRA; CDR2 reads YSYEKL. The time point: new active TB diagnosis, blood taken before or within 7 days of starting treatment. Whole-study results and caveats: Selection depended on which cryopreserved specimens were available.

This clonotype was obtained from an adult with tuberculosis. The sequencing here drew on PBMCs, taken at tuberculosis diagnosis. V usage is TRBV4-1 and J usage is TRBJ1-4; D is possibly TRBD1 (5 bases). CDR3 DNA: TGCGCCAGCAGCCAAGTAGGGGAAAGGAACTTGATACTGTTTTTT. Translated, it gives CASSQVGERNLILFF.